This TCR beta chain appears in the sequencing data of a study of monozygotic twins with inflammatory bowel disease. Whole-study results and caveats: IBD patients showed reduced TCRbeta diversity (inverse Simpson) versus healthy co-twins. Findings did not support one strong IBD-associated signal or clonotype.

TCRdb re-called the 5' RACE reads; every CDR3 protein appears as one record, without DNA. The listing contains 200,000 to 250,000 distinct CDR3 sequences. Germline values: CDR1 SGHTA, CDR2 FQGNSA. The CDR3 loop spans 17 amino acids. Collection of a roughly 2.3 ml blood sample took place per donor. A note on this clonotype: The antigen remains undetermined.

Material: blood. This receptor was obtained from a human donor with ulcerative colitis or Crohn's disease, or a healthy co-twin of an affected twin (not recorded which). V usage is TRBV7-2 and J usage is TRBJ2-3; the D call from TCRdb, TRBD2, cannot be confirmed without DNA. CDR3 sequence reads: CASSSGLAGVRADTQYF.